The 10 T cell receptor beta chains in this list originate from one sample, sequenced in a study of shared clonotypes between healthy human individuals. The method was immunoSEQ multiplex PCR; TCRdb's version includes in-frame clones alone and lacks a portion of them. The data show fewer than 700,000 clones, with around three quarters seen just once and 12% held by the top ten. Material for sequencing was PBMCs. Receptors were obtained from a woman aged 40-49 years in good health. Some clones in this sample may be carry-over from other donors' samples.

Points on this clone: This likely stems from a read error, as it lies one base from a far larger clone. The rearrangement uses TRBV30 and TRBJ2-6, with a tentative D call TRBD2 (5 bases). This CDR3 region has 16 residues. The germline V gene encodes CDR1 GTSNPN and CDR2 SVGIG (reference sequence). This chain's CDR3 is CAWGVTGFSGANVLTF. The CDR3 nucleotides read TGTGCCTGGGGTGTTACGGGGTTCTCTGGGGCCAACGTCCTGACTTTC.

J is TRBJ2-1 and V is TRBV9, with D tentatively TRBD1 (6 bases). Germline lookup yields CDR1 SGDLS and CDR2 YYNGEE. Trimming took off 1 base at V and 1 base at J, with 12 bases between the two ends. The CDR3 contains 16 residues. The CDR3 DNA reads TGTGCCAGCAGCGTATTGGCAGGGGAGTCCTACAATGAGCAGTTCTTC. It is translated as CASSVLAGESYNEQFF.

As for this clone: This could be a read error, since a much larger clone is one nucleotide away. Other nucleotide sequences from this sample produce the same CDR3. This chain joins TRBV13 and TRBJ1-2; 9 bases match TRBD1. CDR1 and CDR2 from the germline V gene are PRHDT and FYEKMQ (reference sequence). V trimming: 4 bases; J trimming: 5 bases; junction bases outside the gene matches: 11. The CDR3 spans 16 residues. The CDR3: CASSSEPGQGRYGYTF. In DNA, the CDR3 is TGTGCCAGCAGCTCTGAGCCCGGACAGGGGAGGTATGGCTACACCTTC.

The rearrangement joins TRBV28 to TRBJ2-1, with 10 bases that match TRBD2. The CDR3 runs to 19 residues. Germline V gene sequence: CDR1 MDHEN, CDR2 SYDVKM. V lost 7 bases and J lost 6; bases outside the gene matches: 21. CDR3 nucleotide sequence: TGTGCCAGCACCTTAGGGAGGGCTAGCGGGAGAAGGCTTGGCAATGAGCAGTTCTTC. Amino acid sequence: CASTLGRASGRRLGNEQFF.

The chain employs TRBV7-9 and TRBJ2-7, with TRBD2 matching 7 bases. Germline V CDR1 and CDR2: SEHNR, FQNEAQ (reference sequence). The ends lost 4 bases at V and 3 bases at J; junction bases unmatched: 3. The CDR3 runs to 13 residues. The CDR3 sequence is CASSSLADYEQYF. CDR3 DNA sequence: TGTGCCAGCAGCTCCCTAGCGGACTACGAGCAGTACTTC.

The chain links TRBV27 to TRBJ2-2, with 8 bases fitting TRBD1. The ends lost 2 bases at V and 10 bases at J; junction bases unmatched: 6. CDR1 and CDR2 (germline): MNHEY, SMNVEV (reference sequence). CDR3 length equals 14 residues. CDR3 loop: CASSLAGQGLELFF. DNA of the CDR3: TGTGCCAGCAGTTTAGCTGGACAGGGATTGGAGCTGTTTTTT.

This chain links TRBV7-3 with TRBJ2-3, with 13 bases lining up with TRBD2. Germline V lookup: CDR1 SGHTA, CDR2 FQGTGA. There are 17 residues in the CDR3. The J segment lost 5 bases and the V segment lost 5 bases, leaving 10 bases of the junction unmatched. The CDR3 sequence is CASSPQGLAGVKDTQYF. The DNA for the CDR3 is TGTGCCAGCAGCCCACAAGGACTAGCGGGAGTAAAAGATACGCAGTATTTT.

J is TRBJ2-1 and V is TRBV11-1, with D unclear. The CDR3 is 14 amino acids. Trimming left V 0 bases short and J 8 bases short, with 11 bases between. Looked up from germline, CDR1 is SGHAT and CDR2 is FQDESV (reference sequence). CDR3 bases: TGTGCCAGCAGCTTAGCGCGAGTTCTCGATGAGCAGTTCTTC. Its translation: CASSLARVLDEQFF.

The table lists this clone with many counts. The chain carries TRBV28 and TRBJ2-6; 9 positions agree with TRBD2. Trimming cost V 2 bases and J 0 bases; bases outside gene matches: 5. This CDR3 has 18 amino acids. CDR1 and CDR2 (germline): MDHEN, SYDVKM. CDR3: CASSLLAGGSSGANVLTF. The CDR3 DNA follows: TGTGCCAGCAGTTTACTCGCGGGAGGGTCCTCTGGGGCCAACGTCCTGACTTTC.

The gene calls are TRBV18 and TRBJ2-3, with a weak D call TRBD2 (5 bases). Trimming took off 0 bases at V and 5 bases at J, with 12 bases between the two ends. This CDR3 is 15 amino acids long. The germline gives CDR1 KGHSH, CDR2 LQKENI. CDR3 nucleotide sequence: TGTGCCAGCTCACCACCGGGAGCAGATTTAGATACGCAGTATTTT. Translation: CASSPPGADLDTQYF.